This T cell receptor (beta chain) is drawn from a study of T cells in Graves' hyperthyroidism and ophthalmopathy. Study observations and caveats: Median prediction lead before ophthalmopathy onset was about 6.5 months with the model.

With a duration under 2 months, the hyperthyroidism was newly diagnosed in patients aged 18 to 65. Patients with uncontrolled infections, other autoimmune diseases, pregnancy or lactation were excluded. Regions amplified from RNA transcripts were the TCR beta CDR3 regions. An initial round of RT-PCR targeting the TCR CDR3 relied on the HTBI primer set. TCRdb re-called the multiplex PCR reads with MiXCR, one entry per CDR3 protein. This repertoire shows 400,000 to 500,000 distinct CDR3 sequences, roughly 13% found once; its top ten account for roughly 4.8%. CDR3 size: 12 residues. Trimming cost V 2 bases and J 7 bases, with 8 bases left between them. As for this clonotype: What it recognizes is unknown.

The rearrangement joins TRBV12-3 or TRBV12-4 to TRBJ1-1; D gene uncertain. Sequencing was performed on blood. The TCR originated in a woman between 18 and 29 years old with Graves' hyperthyroidism. The CDR3 nucleotides read TGTGCCAGCAGTTTAATATGGGGTGAAGCTTTCTTT. Its translation is CASSLIWGEAFF.